The TCR beta chain described here comes from a study of T-cell reconstitution after alpha-beta-depleted transplantation in children. Germline V gives CDR1 GTSNPN, CDR2 SVGIG (reference sequence). This CDR3 comprises 13 residues. V gave up 2 bases and J gave up 5 bases, with 12 bases separating them. About this clonotype itself: Its cognate antigen is unknown.

Unique molecular identifiers tagged the TCRbeta library. One entry per CDR3 protein, called by TCRdb with MiXCR from the PCR reads. The sample holds approximately 300,000 distinct CDR3 sequences, approximately 7.3% seen once. Overall study findings and caveats: After transplant, at about two months, alpha-beta T cells were reportedly derived from several hundred expanded graft clones. Surviving recipient T cells and intrathymic progenitors accounted for some patients' high TCRbeta diversity at day 60. Newly produced T cells mostly accounted for T-cell counts and diversity one year post-transplant.

This TCR came from a female patient between 2 and 15 years old who had a stem cell transplant for Fanconi anemia, so the T cells may come from the graft donor. The chain recombines TRBV30 with TRBJ1-1; no reliable D call. The source was peripheral blood, collected 360 days after TCRalphabeta/CD19-depleted stem cell transplant. Here the CDR3 DNA reads TGTGCCTGGAGTATGTCCGGCCAGACTGAAGCTTTCTTT. The encoded protein is CAWSMSGQTEAFF.